This T cell receptor (beta chain) originates from a study of blood T cell repertoires in COVID-19. The length of the CDR3 is 13 residues. Unmatched junction bases numbered 5, after V lost 9 bases and J lost 1 base. Germline assignment: CDR1 ENHRY and CDR2 SYGVKD. Seattle's cohort entered during active infection and was followed longitudinally. This clone was counted a few times. The table came from immunoSEQ multiplex PCR; TCRdb's copy has only in-frame clones and leaves some out. The sample yields under 200,000 clones, roughly 90% seen once. Sequenced material: peripheral blood. This chain connects TRBV10-3 to TRBJ1-1; 7 bases are a match to TRBD1. The sequence was collected from a woman aged 55 to 70 with COVID-19, enrolled during active disease. The CDR3 sequence is CAIEDRKNTEAFF. The DNA for the CDR3 is TGTGCCATTGAGGACAGGAAGAACACTGAAGCTTTCTTT.